This T cell receptor beta chain is from a study of shared clonotypes between healthy human individuals. Across the whole study: The donor pool was made up of a couple of women and three men aged 18 to 49.

Notes on the study in general: Clonotype sharing among donors was expected to depend on sequencing depth.

The split of CD4+ cells yielded CD45RA+ naive and CD45RA-negative memory subsets. V lost 4 bases and J 7 bases, leaving 5 bases between the germline ends. The CDR3 loop spans 11 amino acids. Germline V gives CDR1 WNHNN, CDR2 SYGVQD (reference sequence). For this clone: What it recognizes is unknown.

Only in-frame clones appear in the TCRdb table, and some are missing; sequencing was by immunoSEQ multiplex PCR. The table records roughly 2 million clones, over 85% of them present only once. The chain links TRBV10-1 to TRBJ2-1; D is unresolved. The specimen sequenced was naive CD4+ T cells sorted from blood. As for subset: CD45RA+ positively selected. This clonotype originated in a man aged 18 to 30 in good health. CDR3 protein: CASSASNEQFF. In DNA form, the CDR3 reads TGCGCCAGCAGTGCTAGTAATGAGCAGTTCTTC.